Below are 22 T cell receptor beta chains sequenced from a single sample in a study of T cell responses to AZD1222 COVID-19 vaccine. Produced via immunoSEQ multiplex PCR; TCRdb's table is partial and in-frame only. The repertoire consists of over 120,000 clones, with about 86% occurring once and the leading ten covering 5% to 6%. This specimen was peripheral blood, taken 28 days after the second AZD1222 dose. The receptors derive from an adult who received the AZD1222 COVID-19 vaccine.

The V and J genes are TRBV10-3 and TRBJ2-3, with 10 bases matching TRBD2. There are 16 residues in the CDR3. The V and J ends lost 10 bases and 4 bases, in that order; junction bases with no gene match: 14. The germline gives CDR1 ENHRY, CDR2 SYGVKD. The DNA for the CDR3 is TGTGCCAGCTCGAGGGTGATAGCGGGGGGCCCAGATACGCAGTATTTT. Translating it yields CASSRVIAGGPDTQYF.

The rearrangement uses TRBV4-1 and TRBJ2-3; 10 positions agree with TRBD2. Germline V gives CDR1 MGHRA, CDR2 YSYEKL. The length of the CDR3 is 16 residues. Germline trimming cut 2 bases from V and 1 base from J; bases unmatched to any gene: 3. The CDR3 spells CASSQFGLAGTDTQYF. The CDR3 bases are TGCGCCAGCAGCCAATTTGGACTAGCGGGCACAGATACGCAGTATTTT.

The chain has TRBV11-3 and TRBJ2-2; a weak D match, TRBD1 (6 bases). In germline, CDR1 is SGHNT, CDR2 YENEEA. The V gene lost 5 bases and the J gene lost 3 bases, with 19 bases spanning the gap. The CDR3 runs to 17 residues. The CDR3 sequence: CASSGPLWGPDTGELFF. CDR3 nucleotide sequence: TGTGCCAGCAGCGGACCTCTTTGGGGGCCGGACACCGGGGAGCTGTTTTTT.

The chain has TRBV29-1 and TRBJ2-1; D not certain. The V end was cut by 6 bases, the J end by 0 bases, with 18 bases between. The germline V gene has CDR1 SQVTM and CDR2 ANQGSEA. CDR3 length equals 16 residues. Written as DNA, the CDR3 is TGCAGCGTCGCATCCCCCGCGGCTATCTCCTACAATGAGCAGTTCTTC. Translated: CSVASPAAISYNEQFF.

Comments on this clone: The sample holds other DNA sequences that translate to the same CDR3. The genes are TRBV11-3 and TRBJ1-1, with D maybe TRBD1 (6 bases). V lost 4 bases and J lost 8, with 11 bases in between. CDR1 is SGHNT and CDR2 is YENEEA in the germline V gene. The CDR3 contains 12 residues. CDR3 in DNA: TGTGCCAGCAGCTCAACCGGGACAGAAGCTTTCTTT. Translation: CASSSTGTEAFF.

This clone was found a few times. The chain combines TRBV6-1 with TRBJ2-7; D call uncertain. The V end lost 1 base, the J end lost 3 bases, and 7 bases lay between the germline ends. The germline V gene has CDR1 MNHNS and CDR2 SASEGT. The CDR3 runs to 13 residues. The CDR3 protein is CASSEGYGYEQYF. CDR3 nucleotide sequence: TGTGCCAGCAGTGAAGGGTATGGCTACGAGCAGTACTTC.

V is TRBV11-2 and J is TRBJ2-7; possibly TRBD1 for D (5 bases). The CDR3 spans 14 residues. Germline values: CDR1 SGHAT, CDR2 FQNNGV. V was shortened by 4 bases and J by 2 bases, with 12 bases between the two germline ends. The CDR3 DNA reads TGTGCCAGCAGCTCTGGGTGGGGCCCCTACGAGCAGTACTTC. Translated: CASSSGWGPYEQYF.

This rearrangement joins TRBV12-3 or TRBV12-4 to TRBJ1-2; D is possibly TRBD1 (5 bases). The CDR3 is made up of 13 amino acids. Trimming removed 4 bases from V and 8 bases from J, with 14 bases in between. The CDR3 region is CASSWQGSKGYTF. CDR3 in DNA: TGTGCCAGCAGTTGGCAGGGTTCGAAGGGCTACACCTTC.

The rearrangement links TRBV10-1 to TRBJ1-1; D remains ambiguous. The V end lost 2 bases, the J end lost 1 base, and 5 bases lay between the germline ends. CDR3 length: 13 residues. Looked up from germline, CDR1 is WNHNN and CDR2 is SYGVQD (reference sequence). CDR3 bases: TGCGCCAGCAGTGAGGCTCAGAACACTGAAGCTTTCTTT. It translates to CASSEAQNTEAFF.

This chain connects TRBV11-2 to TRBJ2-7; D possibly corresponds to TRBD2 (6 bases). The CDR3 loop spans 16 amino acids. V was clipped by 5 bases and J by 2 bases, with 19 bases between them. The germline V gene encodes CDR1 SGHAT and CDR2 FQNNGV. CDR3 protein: CASSRGTAGPTYEQYF. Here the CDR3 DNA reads TGTGCCAGCAGCAGGGGAACGGCGGGACCAACCTACGAGCAGTACTTC.

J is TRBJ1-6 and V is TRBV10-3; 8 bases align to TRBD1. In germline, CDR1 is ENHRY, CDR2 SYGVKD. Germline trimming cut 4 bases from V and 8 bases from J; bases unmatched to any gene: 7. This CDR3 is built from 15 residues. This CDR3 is CAISGGQGGDSPLHF. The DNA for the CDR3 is TGTGCCATCAGTGGAGGACAGGGCGGGGATTCACCCCTCCACTTT.

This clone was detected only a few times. CDR3 nucleotide sequence: TGTGCCACCAGTTCTAGCGGCCAAGAGACCCAGTACTTC. Translated: CATSSSGQETQYF. The V call is TRBV24-1, the J call TRBJ2-5; 7 positions agree with TRBD2. The CDR3 is 13 amino acids. Unmatched junction bases numbered 1, after V lost 6 bases and J lost 1 base. Per germline, CDR1 KGHDR and CDR2 SFDVKD.

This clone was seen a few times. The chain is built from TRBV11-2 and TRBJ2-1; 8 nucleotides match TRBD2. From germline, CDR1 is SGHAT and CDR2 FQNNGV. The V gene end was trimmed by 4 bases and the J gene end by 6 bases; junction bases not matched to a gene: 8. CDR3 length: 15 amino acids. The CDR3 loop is CASSYTRGGLNEQFF. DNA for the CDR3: TGTGCCAGCAGCTATACCCGGGGGGGGCTCAATGAGCAGTTCTTC.

This CDR3 reads CASSDGTRKDTQYF. Here the CDR3 DNA reads TGTGCCAGCAGCGACGGGACTAGGAAAGATACGCAGTATTTT. This rearrangement joins TRBV3-1 (or the pseudogene TRBV3-2) to TRBJ2-3, with 8 positions matching TRBD2. Germline V lookup: CDR1 LGHDT, CDR2 YNNKEL (reference sequence). J was trimmed by 5 bases and V by 5 bases; bases with no gene match: 6. This CDR3 region has 14 residues.

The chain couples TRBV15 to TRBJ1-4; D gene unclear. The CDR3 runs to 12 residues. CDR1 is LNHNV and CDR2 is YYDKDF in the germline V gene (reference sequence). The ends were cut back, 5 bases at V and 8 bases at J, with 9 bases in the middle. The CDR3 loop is CATSLIAEKLFF. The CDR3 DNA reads TGTGCCACCAGCTTAATCGCCGAAAAACTGTTTTTT.

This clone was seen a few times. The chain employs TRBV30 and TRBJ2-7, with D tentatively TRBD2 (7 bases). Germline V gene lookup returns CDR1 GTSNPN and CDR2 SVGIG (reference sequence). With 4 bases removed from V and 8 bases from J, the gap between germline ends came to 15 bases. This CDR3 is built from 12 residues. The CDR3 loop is CAWTEGGIKQYF. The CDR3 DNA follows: TGTGCCTGGACCGAGGGGGGGATCAAGCAGTACTTC.

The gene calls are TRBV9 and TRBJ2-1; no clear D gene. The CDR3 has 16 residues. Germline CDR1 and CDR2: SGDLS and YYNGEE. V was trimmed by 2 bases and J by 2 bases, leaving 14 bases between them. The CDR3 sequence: CASSVRSWGPYNEQFF. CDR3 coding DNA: TGTGCCAGCAGCGTGCGGAGCTGGGGTCCCTACAATGAGCAGTTCTTC. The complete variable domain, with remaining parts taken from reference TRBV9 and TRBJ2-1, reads DSGVTQTPKHLITATGQRVTLRCSPRSGDLSVYWYQQSLDQGLQFLIQYYNGEERAKGNILERFSAQQFPDLHSELNLSSLELGDSALYFCASSVRSWGPYNEQFFGPGTRLTVL.

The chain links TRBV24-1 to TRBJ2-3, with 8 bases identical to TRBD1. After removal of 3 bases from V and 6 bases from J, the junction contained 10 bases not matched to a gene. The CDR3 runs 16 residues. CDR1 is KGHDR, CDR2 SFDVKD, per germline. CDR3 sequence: CATSDPDREARDTQYF. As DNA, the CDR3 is TGTGCCACCAGTGATCCGGACAGGGAGGCGAGGGATACGCAGTATTTT.

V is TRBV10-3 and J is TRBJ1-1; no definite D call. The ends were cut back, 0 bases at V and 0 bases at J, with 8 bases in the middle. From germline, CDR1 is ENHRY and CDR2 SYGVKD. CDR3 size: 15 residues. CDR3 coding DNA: TGTGCCATCAGTGAGTCTGGCGGTATGAACACTGAAGCTTTCTTT. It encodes CAISESGGMNTEAFF.

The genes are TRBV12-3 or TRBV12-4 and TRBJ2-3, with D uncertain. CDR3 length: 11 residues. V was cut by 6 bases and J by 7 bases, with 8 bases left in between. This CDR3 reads CASRQGNTQYF. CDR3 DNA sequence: TGTGCCAGCAGGCAAGGGAATACGCAGTATTTT.

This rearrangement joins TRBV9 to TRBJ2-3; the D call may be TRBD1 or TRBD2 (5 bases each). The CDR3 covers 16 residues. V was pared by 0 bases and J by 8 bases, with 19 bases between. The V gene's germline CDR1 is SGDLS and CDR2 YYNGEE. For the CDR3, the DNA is TGTGCCAGCAGCGTAGAGGGGACGGAGGCGGTGGGTACGCAGTATTTT. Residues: CASSVEGTEAVGTQYF.

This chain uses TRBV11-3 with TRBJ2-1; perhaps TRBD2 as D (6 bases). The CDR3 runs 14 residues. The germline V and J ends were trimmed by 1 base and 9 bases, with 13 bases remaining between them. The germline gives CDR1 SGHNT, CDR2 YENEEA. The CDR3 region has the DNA TGTGCCAGCAGCTTAGGACTAGTTGGGGGTGAGCAGTTCTTC. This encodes CASSLGLVGGEQFF.